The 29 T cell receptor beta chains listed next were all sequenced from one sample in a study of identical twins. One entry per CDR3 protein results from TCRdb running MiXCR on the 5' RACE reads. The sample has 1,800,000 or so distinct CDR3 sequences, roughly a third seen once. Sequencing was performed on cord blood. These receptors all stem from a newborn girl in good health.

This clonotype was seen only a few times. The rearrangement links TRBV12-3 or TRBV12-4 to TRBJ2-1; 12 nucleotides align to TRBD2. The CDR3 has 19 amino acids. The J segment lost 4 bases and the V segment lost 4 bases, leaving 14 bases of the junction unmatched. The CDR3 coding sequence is TGTGCCAGCAGTTCCCTAGTCCGACTAGCGGGAGCGGGGTACAATGAGCAGTTCTTC. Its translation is CASSSLVRLAGAGYNEQFF.

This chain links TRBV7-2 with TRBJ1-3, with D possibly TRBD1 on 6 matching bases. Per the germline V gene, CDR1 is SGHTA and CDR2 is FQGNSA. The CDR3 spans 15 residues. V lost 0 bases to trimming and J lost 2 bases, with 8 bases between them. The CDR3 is CASSLATGPGNTIYF. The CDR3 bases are TGTGCCAGCAGCTTAGCTACAGGGCCTGGAAACACCATATATTTT. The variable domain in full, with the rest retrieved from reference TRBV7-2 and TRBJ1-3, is GAGVSQSPSNKVTEKGKDVELRCDPISGHTALYWYRQSLGQGLEFLIYFQGNSAPDKSGLPSDRFSAERTGGSVSTLTIQRTQQEDSAVYLCASSLATGPGNTIYFGEGSWLTVV.

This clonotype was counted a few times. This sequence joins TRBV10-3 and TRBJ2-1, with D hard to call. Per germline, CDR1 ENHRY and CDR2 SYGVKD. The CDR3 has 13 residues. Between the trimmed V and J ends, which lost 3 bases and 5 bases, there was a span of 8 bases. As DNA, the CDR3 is TGTGCCATCAGTGAAAGGGTCCACAATGAGCAGTTCTTC. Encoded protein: CAISERVHNEQFF.

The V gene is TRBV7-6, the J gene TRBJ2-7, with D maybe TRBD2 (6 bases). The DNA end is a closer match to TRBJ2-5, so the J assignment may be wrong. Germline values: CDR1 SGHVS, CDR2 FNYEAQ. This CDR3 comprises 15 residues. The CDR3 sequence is CASSPSSGLKETQYF. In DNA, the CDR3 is TGTGCCAGCAGCCCCTCCAGCGGGTTAAAAGAGACCCAGTACTTC.

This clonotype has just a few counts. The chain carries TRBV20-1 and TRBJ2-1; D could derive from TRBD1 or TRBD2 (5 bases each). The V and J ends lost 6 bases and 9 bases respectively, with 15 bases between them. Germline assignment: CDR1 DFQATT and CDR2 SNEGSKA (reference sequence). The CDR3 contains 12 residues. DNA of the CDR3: TGCAGTGCACCCGGGCCGGGGCTTGAGCAGTTCTTC. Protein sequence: CSAPGPGLEQFF.

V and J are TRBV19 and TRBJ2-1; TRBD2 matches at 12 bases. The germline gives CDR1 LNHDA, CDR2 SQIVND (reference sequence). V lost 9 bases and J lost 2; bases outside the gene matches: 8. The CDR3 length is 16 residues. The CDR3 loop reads CASSRRTSGTYNEQFF. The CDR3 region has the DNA TGTGCCAGCAGCCGGAGGACTAGCGGGACCTACAATGAGCAGTTCTTC.

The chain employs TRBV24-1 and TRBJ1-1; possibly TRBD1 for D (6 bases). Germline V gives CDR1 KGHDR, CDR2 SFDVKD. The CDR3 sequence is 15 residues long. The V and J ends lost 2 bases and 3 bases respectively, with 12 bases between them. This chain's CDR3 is CATSDSGGPHTEAFF. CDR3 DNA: TGTGCCACCAGTGATTCCGGGGGGCCTCACACTGAAGCTTTCTTT.

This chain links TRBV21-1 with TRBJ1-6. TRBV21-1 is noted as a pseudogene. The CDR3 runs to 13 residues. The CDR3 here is CASSKKWGGPLHF. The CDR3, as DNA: TGTGCCAGCAGCAAAAAGTGGGGAGGGCCCCTCCACTTT.

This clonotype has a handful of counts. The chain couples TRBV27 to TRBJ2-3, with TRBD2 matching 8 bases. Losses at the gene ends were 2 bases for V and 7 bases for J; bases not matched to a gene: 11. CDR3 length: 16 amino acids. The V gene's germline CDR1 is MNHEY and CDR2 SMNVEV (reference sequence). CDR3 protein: CASSLRAGGVGYTQYF. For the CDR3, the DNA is TGTGCCAGCAGTTTACGTGCGGGAGGAGTTGGATATACGCAGTATTTT.

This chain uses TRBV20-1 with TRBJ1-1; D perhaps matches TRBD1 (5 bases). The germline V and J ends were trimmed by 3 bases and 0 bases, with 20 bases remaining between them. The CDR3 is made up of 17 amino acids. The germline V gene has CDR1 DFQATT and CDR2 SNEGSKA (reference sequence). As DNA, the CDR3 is TGCAGTGCTAGTACCTCGGGACGTCACTTAGTGAACACTGAAGCTTTCTTT. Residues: CSASTSGRHLVNTEAFF.

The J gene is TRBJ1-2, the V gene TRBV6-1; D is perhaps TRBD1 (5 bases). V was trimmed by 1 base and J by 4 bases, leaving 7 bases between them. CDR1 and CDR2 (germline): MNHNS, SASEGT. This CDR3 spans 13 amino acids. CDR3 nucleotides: TGTGCCAGCAGTGAAGACAGGTTCTATGGCTACACCTTC. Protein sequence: CASSEDRFYGYTF.

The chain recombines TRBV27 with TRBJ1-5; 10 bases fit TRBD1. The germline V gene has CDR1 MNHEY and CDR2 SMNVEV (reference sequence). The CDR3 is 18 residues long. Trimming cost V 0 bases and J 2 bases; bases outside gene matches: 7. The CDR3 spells CASSLSRTGGKGNQPQHF. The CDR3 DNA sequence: TGTGCCAGCAGTTTATCCCGGACAGGGGGAAAGGGCAATCAGCCCCAGCATTTT.

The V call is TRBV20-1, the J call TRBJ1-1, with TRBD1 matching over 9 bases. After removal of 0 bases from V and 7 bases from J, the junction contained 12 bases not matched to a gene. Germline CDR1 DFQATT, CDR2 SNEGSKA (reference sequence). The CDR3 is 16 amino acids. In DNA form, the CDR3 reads TGCAGTGCTAGAGAAAGCGGACAGGGGTGGAGAAGTGAAGCTTTCTTT. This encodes CSARESGQGWRSEAFF.

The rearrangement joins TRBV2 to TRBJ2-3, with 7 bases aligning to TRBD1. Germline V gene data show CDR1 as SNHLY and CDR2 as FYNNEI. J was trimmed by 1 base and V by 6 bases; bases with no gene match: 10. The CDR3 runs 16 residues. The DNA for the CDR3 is TGTGCCAGCAGCCCTGACAGGGAATGGGGCACAGATACGCAGTATTTT. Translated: CASSPDREWGTDTQYF.

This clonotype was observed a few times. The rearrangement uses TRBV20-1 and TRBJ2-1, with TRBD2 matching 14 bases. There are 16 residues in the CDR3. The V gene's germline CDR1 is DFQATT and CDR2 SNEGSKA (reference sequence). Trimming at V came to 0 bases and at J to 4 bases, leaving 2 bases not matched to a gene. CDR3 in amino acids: CSARETSGRAYNEQFF. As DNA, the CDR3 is TGCAGTGCTAGAGAGACTAGCGGGAGGGCGTACAATGAGCAGTTCTTC.

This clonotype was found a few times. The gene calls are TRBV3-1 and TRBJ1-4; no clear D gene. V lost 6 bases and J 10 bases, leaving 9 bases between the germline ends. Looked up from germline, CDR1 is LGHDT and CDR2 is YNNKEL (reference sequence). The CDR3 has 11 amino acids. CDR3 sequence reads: CASSTVGKLFF. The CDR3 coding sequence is TGTGCCAGCAGTACAGTGGGAAAACTGTTTTTT.

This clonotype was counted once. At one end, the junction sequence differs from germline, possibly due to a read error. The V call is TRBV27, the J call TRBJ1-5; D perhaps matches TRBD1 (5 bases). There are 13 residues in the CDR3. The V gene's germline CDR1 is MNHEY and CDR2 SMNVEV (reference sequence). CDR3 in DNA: TGTGCCGGCAGTTTATGGGGGAATCAGCCCCAGCATTTT. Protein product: CAGSLWGNQPQHF.

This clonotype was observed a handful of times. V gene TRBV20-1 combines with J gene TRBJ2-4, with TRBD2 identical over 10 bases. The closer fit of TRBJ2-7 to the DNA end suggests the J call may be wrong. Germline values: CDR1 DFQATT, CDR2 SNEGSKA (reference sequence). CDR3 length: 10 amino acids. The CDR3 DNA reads TGCACGGCTAGCGGGAGCGAGCAGTACTTC. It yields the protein CTASGSEQYF.

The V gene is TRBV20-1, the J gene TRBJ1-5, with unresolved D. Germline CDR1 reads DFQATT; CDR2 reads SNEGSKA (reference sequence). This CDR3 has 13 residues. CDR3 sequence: CTAVRDSNQPQHF. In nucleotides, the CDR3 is TGCACCGCGGTCCGAGATAGCAATCAGCCCCAGCATTTT.

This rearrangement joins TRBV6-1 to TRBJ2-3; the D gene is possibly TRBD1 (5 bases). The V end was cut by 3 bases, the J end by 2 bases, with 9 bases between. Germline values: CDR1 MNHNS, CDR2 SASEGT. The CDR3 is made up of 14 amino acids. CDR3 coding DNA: TGTGCCAGCAGTGACAGGGATCTCACAGATACGCAGTATTTT. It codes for CASSDRDLTDTQYF.

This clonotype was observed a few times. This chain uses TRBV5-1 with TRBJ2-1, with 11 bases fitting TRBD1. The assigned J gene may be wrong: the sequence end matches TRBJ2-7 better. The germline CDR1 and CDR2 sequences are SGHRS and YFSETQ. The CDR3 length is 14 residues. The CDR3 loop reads CASSGGQGANEQYF. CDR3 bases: TGCGCCAGCAGCGGTGGACAGGGGGCCAATGAGCAGTACTTC.

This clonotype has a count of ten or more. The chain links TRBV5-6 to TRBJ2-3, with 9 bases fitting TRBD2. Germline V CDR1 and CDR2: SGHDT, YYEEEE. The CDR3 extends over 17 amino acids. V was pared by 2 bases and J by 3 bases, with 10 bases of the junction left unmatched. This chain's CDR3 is CASSFVGGLATTDTQYF. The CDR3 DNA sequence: TGTGCCAGCAGCTTCGTGGGGGGACTAGCTACGACAGATACGCAGTATTTT.

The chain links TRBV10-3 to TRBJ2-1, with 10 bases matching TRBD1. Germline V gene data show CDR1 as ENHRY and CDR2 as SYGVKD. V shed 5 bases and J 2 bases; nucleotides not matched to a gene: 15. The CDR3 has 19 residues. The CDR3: CAISSFRDRGYETYNEQFF. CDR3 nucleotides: TGTGCCATCAGTTCCTTCCGGGACAGGGGTTATGAGACCTACAATGAGCAGTTCTTC.

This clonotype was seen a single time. The CDR3, as DNA: TGCGCCAGCAGGGCCGGGACTAGCGGGAAGGAGACCCAGTACTTC. This encodes CASRAGTSGKETQYF. The rearrangement links TRBV5-1 to TRBJ2-5; TRBD2 aligns across 13 bases. Trimming at V came to 5 bases and at J to 5 bases, leaving 6 bases not matched to a gene. Germline assignment: CDR1 SGHRS and CDR2 YFSETQ. The length of the CDR3 is 15 residues.

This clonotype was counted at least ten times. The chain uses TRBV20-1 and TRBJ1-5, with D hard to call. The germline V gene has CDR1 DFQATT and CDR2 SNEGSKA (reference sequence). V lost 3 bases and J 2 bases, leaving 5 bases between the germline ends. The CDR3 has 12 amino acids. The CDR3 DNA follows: TGCAGTGCTAGCAGTGGCAATCAGCCCCAGCATTTT. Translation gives CSASSGNQPQHF.

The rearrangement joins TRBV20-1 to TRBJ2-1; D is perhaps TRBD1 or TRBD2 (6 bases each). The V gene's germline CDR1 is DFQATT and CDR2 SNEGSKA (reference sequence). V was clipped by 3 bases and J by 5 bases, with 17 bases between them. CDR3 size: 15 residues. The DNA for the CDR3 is TGCAGTGCTAGCCCCCGGGGGCAGATCAACAATGAGCAGTTCTTC. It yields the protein CSASPRGQINNEQFF.

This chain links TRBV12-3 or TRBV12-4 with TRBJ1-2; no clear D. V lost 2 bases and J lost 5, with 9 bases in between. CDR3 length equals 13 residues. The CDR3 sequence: CASSLTLRYGYTF. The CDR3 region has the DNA TGTGCCAGCAGTTTAACACTCCGGTATGGCTACACCTTC.

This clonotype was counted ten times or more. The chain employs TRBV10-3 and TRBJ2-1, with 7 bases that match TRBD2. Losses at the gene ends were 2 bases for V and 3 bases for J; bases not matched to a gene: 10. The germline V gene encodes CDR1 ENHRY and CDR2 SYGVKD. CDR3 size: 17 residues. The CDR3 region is CAISEPLLGGDYNEQFF. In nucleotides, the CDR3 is TGTGCCATCAGTGAGCCCCTCTTGGGGGGGGACTACAATGAGCAGTTCTTC.

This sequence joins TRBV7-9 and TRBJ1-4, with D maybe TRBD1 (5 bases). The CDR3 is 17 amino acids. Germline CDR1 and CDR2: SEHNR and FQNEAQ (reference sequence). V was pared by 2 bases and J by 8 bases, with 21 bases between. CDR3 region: CASSLSGALRPKEKLFF. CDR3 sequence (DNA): TGTGCCAGCAGCTTATCCGGGGCGCTGAGGCCGAAAGAAAAACTGTTTTTT. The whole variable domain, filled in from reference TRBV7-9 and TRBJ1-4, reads DTGVSQNPRHKITKRGQNVTFRCDPISEHNRLYWYRQTLGQGPEFLTYFQNEAQLEKSRLLSDRFSAERPKGSFSTLEIQRTEQGDSAMYLCASSLSGALRPKEKLFFGSGTQLSVL.